This TCR beta chain is drawn from a study of blood T cell repertoires in COVID-19. Study-wide background: Samples came from the United States, Italy and Spain, spanning acute and convalescent COVID-19. T cells, B-cell-depleted T cells, or PBMCs provided the cDNA or gDNA that served as material.

CDR1 SGHTA and CDR2 FQGNSA come from the germline V gene. The CDR3 spans 13 residues. Trimming took off 4 bases at V and 5 bases at J, with 12 bases between the two ends. In Seattle, patients joined the study during active infection and were tracked longitudinally. As processed by the authors: It was from reference gene primer amplification that nucleated cell counts were estimated. This table comes from immunoSEQ multiplex PCR, and its TCRdb copy is limited to in-frame clones, with some not included. Clone size and V and J calls were adopted from that table, with D and trimming inferred from the DNA. The table includes roughly 81,000 clones, 70% to 90% detected once.

J is TRBJ2-7 and V is TRBV7-2; D perhaps matches TRBD1 (5 bases). Source material: peripheral blood. This TCR was recovered from an elderly woman with COVID-19, enrolled during active disease. The CDR3 here is CASSSRTNNEQYF. CDR3 coding DNA: TGTGCCAGCAGCTCTCGGACAAATAACGAGCAGTACTTC. Complete variable domain (other parts from reference TRBV7-2 and TRBJ2-7): GAGVSQSPSNKVTEKGKDVELRCDPISGHTALYWYRQSLGQGLEFLIYFQGNSAPDKSGLPSDRFSAERTGGSVSTLTIQRTQQEDSAVYLCASSSRTNNEQYFGPGTRLTVT.